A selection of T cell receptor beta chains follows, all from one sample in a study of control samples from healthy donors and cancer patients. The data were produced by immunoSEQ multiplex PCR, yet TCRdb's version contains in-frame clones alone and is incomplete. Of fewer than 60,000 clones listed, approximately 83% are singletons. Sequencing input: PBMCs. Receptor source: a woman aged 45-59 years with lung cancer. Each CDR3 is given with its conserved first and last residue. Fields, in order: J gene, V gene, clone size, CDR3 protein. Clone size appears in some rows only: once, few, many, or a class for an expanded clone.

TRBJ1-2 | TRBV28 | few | CASALDRGRGYTF
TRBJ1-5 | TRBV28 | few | CASSLVAGAGGGQPQHF
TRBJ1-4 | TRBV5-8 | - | CASSSNRPAREKLFF
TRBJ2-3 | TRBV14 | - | CASSQVPWSSGGPDTQYF
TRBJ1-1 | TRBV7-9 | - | CASSLAGASEAFF
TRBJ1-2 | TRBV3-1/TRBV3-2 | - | CASSRGQGIRYGYTF
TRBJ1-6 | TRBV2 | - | CASSGQESPLHF
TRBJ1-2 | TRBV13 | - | CASSPDRDRHGYTF
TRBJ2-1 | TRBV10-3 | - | CAISEVKGGSYNEQFF
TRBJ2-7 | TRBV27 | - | CASSSAREQYF
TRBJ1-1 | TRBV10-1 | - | CASRDTLNTEAFF
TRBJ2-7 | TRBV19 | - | CASSLGDGINYEQYF
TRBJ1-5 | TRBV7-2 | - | CASSGGPDSNQPQHF
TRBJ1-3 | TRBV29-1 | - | CSVETLAGENTIYF
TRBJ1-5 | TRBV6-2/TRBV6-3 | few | CASSRDGNQPQHF